The clone carrying this T cell receptor (beta chain) was observed a few times. What it binds is not known. MiXCR was run by TCRdb on the 5' RACE reads, yielding one entry per CDR3 protein. The table shows fewer than 450,000 distinct CDR3 sequences, with roughly 4% occurring only once. The data stem from a study of T cells after yellow fever vaccination. Study-wide findings and caveats: Sorted repertoires could include abundant contaminating clonotypes from bulk cells. Most primary-vaccination clones reappeared after the booster (96% CD4, about 90% CD8).

The sequence derives from a man between 18 and 35 years old who received the YFV17D yellow fever vaccine. The sequencing used PBMCs, collected 5 days after the yellow fever booster vaccination.

For the CDR3, the DNA is TGTGCCAGCAGCTTAGAAGGGACCGAGGGCTACACCTTC. Residues: CASSLEGTEGYTF. The chain combines TRBV7-9 with TRBJ1-2; maybe TRBD1 (5 bases). CDR3 length equals 13 residues. In germline, CDR1 is SEHNR, CDR2 FQNEAQ (reference sequence). V shed 1 base and J shed 8 bases, with 11 bases lying between them. The variable domain in full, completed from reference TRBV7-9 and TRBJ1-2, reads DTGVSQNPRHKITKRGQNVTFRCDPISEHNRLYWYRQTLGQGPEFLTYFQNEAQLEKSRLLSDRFSAERPKGSFSTLEIQRTEQGDSAMYLCASSLEGTEGYTFGSGTRLTVV.